The next 23 T cell receptor beta chains were all read from a single sample in a study of CD8+ T cells in alopecia areata. Isolated RNA was reverse transcribed into cDNA used as the sequencing template. Clones were sequenced by immunoSEQ multiplex PCR, and TCRdb holds only the in-frame ones, with some missing. Here the sample spans 110,000 or so clones, 55% to 70% being singletons. Sequenced: CD4+ T cells sorted from blood. The receptor set was obtained from a human donor in good health.

This rearrangement joins TRBV23-1 to TRBJ2-5; either TRBD1 or TRBD2 may supply D (5 bases each). TRBV23-1 is filed as an ORF, its function uncertain. The CDR3 covers 14 residues. V lost 8 bases to trimming and J lost 4 bases, with 17 bases between them. The CDR3 bases are TGCGCCAGCGGTTTCGAGGGGATTGGAGAGACCCAGTACTTC. Its translation: CASGFEGIGETQYF.

The chain combines TRBV30 with TRBJ1-5; no reliable D call. Between the trimmed V and J ends, which lost 1 base and 2 bases, there was a span of 9 bases. The CDR3 runs 14 residues. CDR1 is GTSNPN, CDR2 SVGIG, per germline (reference sequence). In nucleotides, the CDR3 is TGTGCCTGGAGTGGGGGAATTGGCAATCAGCCCCAGCATTTT. Its protein is CAWSGGIGNQPQHF.

This clone was found a few times. The chain recombines TRBV29-1 with TRBJ1-1; D is uncertain. Deletions cut 6 bases from V and 0 bases from J, with 5 bases between. There are 11 residues in the CDR3. Looked up from germline, CDR1 is SQVTM and CDR2 is ANQGSEA. The CDR3 protein is CSVQMNTEAFF. The CDR3 region has the DNA TGCAGCGTACAGATGAACACTGAAGCTTTCTTT.

CDR3 in amino acids: CASRVTGGYEQYF. CDR3 sequence (DNA): TGTGCCAGCAGGGTCACAGGGGGCTACGAGCAGTACTTC. V usage is TRBV27 and J usage is TRBJ2-7; TRBD1 aligns across 8 bases. The CDR3 runs to 13 residues. Unmatched junction bases numbered 4, after V lost 6 bases and J lost 3 bases. Germline lookup yields CDR1 MNHEY and CDR2 SMNVEV (reference sequence).

J is TRBJ1-1 and V is TRBV29-1; D unclear. The CDR3 length is 13 residues. Germline assignment: CDR1 SQVTM and CDR2 ANQGSEA. Trimming removed 4 bases at V and 1 base at J, with 10 bases between. The CDR3 DNA follows: TGCAGCGTTGGGGCCCGAACGAACACTGAAGCTTTCTTT. It encodes CSVGARTNTEAFF.

This clone was detected a few times. The chain recombines TRBV9 with TRBJ2-3; no reliable D call. V was cut by 0 bases and J by 6 bases, with 5 bases left in between. Germline lookup yields CDR1 SGDLS and CDR2 YYNGEE. CDR3 length equals 12 residues. Here the CDR3 reads CASSVVGDTQYF. CDR3 sequence (DNA): TGTGCCAGCAGCGTAGTTGGGGATACGCAGTATTTT.

This chain links TRBV30 with TRBJ2-7, with TRBD1 as a possible D gene (5 bases). CDR1 is GTSNPN and CDR2 is SVGIG in the germline V gene (reference sequence). This CDR3 contains 12 residues. V was pared by 4 bases and J by 5 bases, with 12 bases between. The CDR3 DNA reads TGTGCCTGGACAGGGAATGGCGACGAGCAGTACTTC. The encoded protein is CAWTGNGDEQYF.

This chain joins TRBV5-1 and TRBJ2-6; D may be TRBD1 or TRBD2 (6 bases each). The CDR3 is 15 amino acids. Germline assignment: CDR1 SGHRS and CDR2 YFSETQ. V lost 5 bases and J lost 4, with 13 bases in between. The CDR3 DNA reads TGCGCCAGCAGTATCGGGGGCCCCGGGGCCAACGTCCTGACTTTC. This encodes CASSIGGPGANVLTF.

The rearrangement joins TRBV29-1 to TRBJ2-5; D may be TRBD2 (5 bases). CDR1 and CDR2 (germline): SQVTM, ANQGSEA. The CDR3 sequence is 10 residues long. Trimming stripped 8 bases from V and 5 bases from J, with 9 bases between. The CDR3 spells CSTRGETQYF. For the CDR3, the DNA is TGCAGCACCCGGGGTGAGACCCAGTACTTC.

The V and J genes are TRBV25-1 and TRBJ1-2; D ambiguous. CDR3 size: 11 residues. From germline, CDR1 is MGHDK and CDR2 SYGVNS. Trimming left V 5 bases short and J 2 bases short, with 3 bases between. The DNA of the CDR3 is TGTGCCAGCAGTAGAAACTATGGCTACACCTTC. It translates to CASSRNYGYTF.

This clone is a singleton in its sample. Here the CDR3 reads CASGFEGAVEQFF. CDR3 sequence (DNA): TGCGCCAGCGGGTTTGAAGGGGCGGTTGAGCAGTTCTTC. This chain joins TRBV5-1 and TRBJ2-1, with D perhaps matching TRBD1 (5 bases). The CDR3 length is 13 residues. CDR1 is SGHRS, CDR2 YFSETQ, per germline. The V and J ends lost 7 bases and 9 bases respectively, with 17 bases between them.

V gene TRBV30 combines with J gene TRBJ1-2; 7 nucleotides line up with TRBD1. Looked up from germline, CDR1 is GTSNPN and CDR2 is SVGIG (reference sequence). Unmatched junction bases numbered 7, after V lost 0 bases and J lost 6 bases. This CDR3 has 14 residues. CDR3 region: CAWSVRKGANGYTF. The CDR3 nucleotides read TGTGCCTGGAGTGTACGAAAGGGGGCGAATGGCTACACCTTC.

The gene calls are TRBV5-4 and TRBJ2-3; 7 positions agree with TRBD1. CDR3 length: 12 residues. J gave up 6 bases and V 5 bases, and 3 bases lay outside the gene matches. Germline assignment: CDR1 SGHNT and CDR2 YYREEE (reference sequence). The CDR3 DNA follows: TGTGCCAGCAGTTCGACAGGGGATACGCAGTATTTT. It yields the protein CASSSTGDTQYF.

The chain employs TRBV25-1 and TRBJ2-7; weak D call: TRBD1 (5 bases). The CDR3 has 13 amino acids. V lost 3 bases and J lost 3, with 9 bases in between. The V gene's germline CDR1 is MGHDK and CDR2 SYGVNS. For the CDR3, the DNA is TGTGCCAGCAGTGACCCTGACAGCTACGAGCAGTACTTC. Its protein is CASSDPDSYEQYF.

V gene TRBV10-3 combines with J gene TRBJ2-3; 8 positions match TRBD1. Germline CDR1 is ENHRY and CDR2 is SYGVKD. This CDR3 spans 13 amino acids. Germline trimming cut 5 bases from V and 5 bases from J; bases unmatched to any gene: 3. CDR3 amino acids: CAISFTGGDTQYF. DNA for the CDR3: TGTGCCATCAGTTTTACAGGGGGAGATACGCAGTATTTT.

V is TRBV28 and J is TRBJ2-1, with D possibly matching TRBD2 (5 bases). V was cut by 5 bases and J by 1 base, with 9 bases left in between. Germline values: CDR1 MDHEN, CDR2 SYDVKM. This CDR3 contains 14 residues. In DNA, the CDR3 is TGTGCCAGCAGTGGGAGTATATCCTACAATGAGCAGTTCTTC. As protein: CASSGSISYNEQFF.

The chain is built from TRBV5-8 and TRBJ2-2; a weak D match, TRBD2 (5 bases). Looked up from germline, CDR1 is SGHTS and CDR2 is YDEGEE. The CDR3 loop spans 15 amino acids. V was shortened by 4 bases and J by 4 bases, with 14 bases between the two germline ends. The chain's CDR3 is CASSRSDYGTGELFF. CDR3 in DNA: TGTGCCAGCAGCCGATCCGACTATGGCACCGGGGAGCTGTTTTTT.

This chain joins TRBV7-9 and TRBJ2-1, with TRBD2 as a possible D gene (5 bases). This CDR3 is 14 amino acids long. V lost 5 bases to trimming and J lost 6 bases, with 14 bases between them. Germline-derived CDR1 and CDR2 are SEHNR and FQNEAQ (reference sequence). The CDR3 nucleotides are TGTGCCAGCAGCCCCATAGCGTACGTCAATGAGCAGTTCTTC. It translates to CASSPIAYVNEQFF.

The chain combines TRBV30 with TRBJ1-4, with D uncertain. Trimming cost V 3 bases and J 0 bases, with 5 bases left between them. Germline assignment: CDR1 GTSNPN and CDR2 SVGIG (reference sequence). The CDR3 runs to 13 residues. CDR3 in amino acids: CAWRGATNEKLFF. In DNA, the CDR3 is TGTGCCTGGAGGGGAGCAACTAATGAAAAACTGTTTTTT.

This chain uses TRBV9 with TRBJ1-1, with 9 bases aligning to TRBD1. Trimming cost V 7 bases and J 4 bases; bases outside gene matches: 8. Germline V CDR1 and CDR2: SGDLS, YYNGEE. This CDR3 contains 14 residues. CDR3 sequence (DNA): TGTGCCAGCGGAACAGGGGGCTGGGGCACTGAAGCTTTCTTT. Its translation: CASGTGGWGTEAFF.

The V call is TRBV7-2, the J call TRBJ1-4, with 7 nucleotides matching TRBD1. The CDR3 extends over 16 amino acids. Per germline, CDR1 SGHTA and CDR2 FQGNSA. Germline trimming cut 5 bases from V and 0 bases from J; bases unmatched to any gene: 6. The CDR3 region is CASSRDSLSTNEKLFF. DNA for the CDR3: TGTGCCAGCAGCCGGGACAGCCTCTCAACTAATGAAAAACTGTTTTTT.

This clone was recorded a few times. The sample carries other DNA sequences with the same CDR3. The chain couples TRBV15 to TRBJ1-6, with D tentatively TRBD1 (5 bases). Germline lookup yields CDR1 LNHNV and CDR2 YYDKDF (reference sequence). This CDR3 comprises 13 residues. Between the trimmed V and J ends, which lost 0 bases and 8 bases, there was a span of 5 bases. The chain's CDR3 is CATSREGDSPLHF. The CDR3, as DNA: TGTGCCACCAGCAGAGAAGGGGATTCACCCCTCCACTTT.

This sequence joins TRBV19 and TRBJ2-1, with a weak D call TRBD1 (6 bases). The V end was cut by 11 bases, the J end by 4 bases, with 21 bases between. There are 15 residues in the CDR3. CDR1 and CDR2 from the germline V gene are LNHDA and SQIVND (reference sequence). As DNA, the CDR3 is TGTGCCGCCGCGAAGGGGGACACAGTATACAATGAGCAGTTCTTC. Its translation is CAAAKGDTVYNEQFF.